The present TCR beta chain was sequenced within a study of cytomegalovirus exposure and HLA in healthy donors (dated by TCRdb to the late 2010s). A note on the overall study: According to an earlier analysis of several hundred of the donors, 150 million to 200 million T cells yielded some 110 million unique TCR beta sequences and around 280 Gb of sequence data. To predict cytomegalovirus infection status, the study brought together high-throughput TCR immunosequencing, statistical association of individual TCRs with disease status, and machine learning. Rather than using new phenotypic data, the later analysis identified candidate immune exposures from TCR beta sequences and from how often those sequences occurred across donors. Typing coverage varied by locus: roughly 629-630 donors for A, B, C, DRB1 and DQB1; roughly 560 for DQA1; over 600 for DPA1; around 450 for DPB1. The aim of the study was to test whether cataloging public T cell receptors could identify signatures of past pathogen exposure. Because of strong linkage in the cohort, four or five DR-DQ haplotypes were treated as single units for association and clustering. A later genetic analysis took genome-wide SNP genotypes for about three fifths of the roughly 700 donors and used that subset as a discovery cohort. In an earlier analysis of 587 of the donors, high-throughput TCR beta sequencing was used to judge whether each TCR beta V gene segment behaved as functional or pseudogenic. A separate validation cohort of roughly 130 different subjects was used in addition to the roughly 670-subject first cohort. Roughly 300 gigabases of sequencing data and tens of millions of unique TCR sequences were included in an early release covering about 620 HLA-typed donors. Alongside the repertoire data, information on donor age, sex, ethnicity and CMV serostatus was compiled. HLA typing included class I and class II loci at four-digit resolution. Of the 350 to 450 genotyped donors, 80% to 90% were placed in the genetic ancestry cluster associated with self-reported Caucasian donors. All discovery cohort repertoires had been generated on a single sequencing platform. Among roughly 400 genotyped donors of the cohort, an average of 235,054 unique TCR beta nucleotide sequences were sequenced per donor, approximately 20% of them non-productive. A later analysis re-examined previously published TCR beta repertoires from 500 to 700 donors and added high-resolution HLA genotyping to investigate patterns of TCR occurrence. The study used immunosequencing to profile the T cell repertoires of around 600 subjects and linked those repertoires to cytomegalovirus serostatus. Summary of the overall study and its limitations: Presence/absence analyses assumed roughly uniform sequencing depth across donors, an assumption that may not hold. A later analysis found that HLA-associated TCR beta chains were more clonally expanded and had lower generation probabilities than equally common non-associated chains. Correlated functional status among segregating V segments might be attributable to linkage disequilibrium, but an unknown experimental factor could not be ruled out. The authors suggested that the approach could potentially be extended to other disease states and immunological phenotypes. A later analysis found that most CMV-associated TCR beta chains appeared HLA-restricted, with HLA associations seemingly driven largely by CMV exposure. In this cohort, only TCR beta chains were sequenced, and detectable features were limited by the absence of alpha or paired-chain data. In a later analysis, 16,951 TCR beta sequences were associated with specific HLA alleles at a false discovery rate of 0.05. Some IMGT-functional V segments, including TRBV6-2 and TRBV6-3, could not be distinguished by the 87-base-pair reads and were therefore excluded. A cluster of highly shared sequence variants was judged likely to be a technical artifact of the sequencing pipeline. When HLA alleles, especially DR and DQ, strongly co-occurred, attributing TCR associations to individual alleles was difficult. The study listed 150 to 200 TCR beta chains as associated with cytomegalovirus. Immune exposure information for the cohort was limited to CMV serostatus. In vitro tests confirmed that three of the cytomegalovirus-associated TCR beta chains recognize cytomegalovirus antigens. Across donors, most TCR sequences were observed very rarely, whereas some public TCRs were present in many individuals. The classifier was reported to diagnose cytomegalovirus status with high specificity and sensitivity in both the original cohort and the validation cohort. A later analysis reported that several top co-occurrence clusters appeared linked to parvovirus B19, influenza, CMV and Epstein-Barr virus. About 17 rarely observed V segments, including chromosome 9 orphons, were excluded from the earlier analysis of several hundred of the donors because counts were too low. A further reported finding was that TCR beta sequences accurately predicted the HLA-A and HLA-B alleles for most subjects in the first cohort. Broadly in line with IMGT annotations, most TCR beta V segments showed up in productive rearrangements about 87% or about 30% of the time in an earlier analysis of several hundred of the donors. HLA typing was unavailable for some donors at each locus, so association tests used only the typed subset. In a later analysis, TCR association rates were found to vary across HLA loci, with the most associated TCRs seen for DRB1 alleles and the fewest for HLA-C alleles. A later genetic analysis reported fewer N-insertions in productive TCRs among donors in an Asian-associated ancestry cluster than the roughly 720-donor mean. V-gene and J-gene trimming of TCR beta chains was associated with a missense DCLRE1C variant in a later genetic analysis, and the association was replicated in an independent cohort.

The cohort comprised under 700 healthy bone marrow donors. All cohort members were sampled while nominally healthy, although unrecorded immune exposures were likely present. The donor was CMV seronegative and was included in the group of 352 seronegative cohort members. Each donor provided a peripheral blood sample, and peripheral blood mononuclear cells were used for TCR beta sequencing. Genomic DNA was extracted from the blood cell samples with the Qiagen DNeasy Blood Extraction Kit. On this clone itself: Its target antigen remains unknown. Base qualities are not provided; no much larger clone lies one nucleotide away.

Library method: the immunoSEQ multiplex PCR assay. For the multiplex PCR, a mixture combining 60 forward primers for TCR Vbeta segments and 13 reverse primers for TCR Jbeta segments was used. A multiplex PCR assay on genomic DNA amplified the CDR3 region of rearranged TCR beta genes. Amplified TCR beta libraries were sequenced as 87-base-pair reads on the Illumina HiSeq System. As for the original processing: Across the 600 to 700 repertoires, a later analysis counted 60 million to 90 million unique TCR beta chains, roughly 11 million of which were shared by at least two donors. To remove PCR and sequencing errors, raw reads were error-corrected and collapsed into unique sequences using a nearest-neighbor algorithm that merged closely related sequences. CDR3 sequences were aligned to IMGT reference sequences to assign V, D and J gene segments. For a sequence to be retained, at least a six-nucleotide match to both a V gene segment and a J gene segment was required. Rearrangements were called productive when the CDR3 lacked stop codons and stayed in frame with V and J; all others were non-productive. Following IMGT convention, CDR3 was defined as the stretch from the second conserved V-encoded cysteine up to the conserved J-encoded phenylalanine. The earlier analysis of around 640 of the donors excluded sequences that lacked an unambiguous match to a single V gene segment. In an earlier analysis of several hundred of the donors, V segments were called functional above 56.7% productive rearrangements and were called segregating when the between-donor standard deviation exceeded 5%. A statistical classification framework was developed to diagnose cytomegalovirus status using the catalog of TCR beta chain sequences. V and J gene assignment, in a later analysis, came from comparing TCR nucleotide sequences with IMGT/GENE-DB human TR gene sequences. Using the TCRdist pipeline, a later analysis assigned CDR3 sequences along with most-parsimonious VDJ recombination scenarios. In a later analysis, every TCR beta chain was defined by the combination of its CDR3 amino acid sequence and its V-gene family, and reads without a unique V-gene family were dropped. In a later analysis, a few hundred highly shared, low-generation-probability nucleotide sequences were removed to address suspected cross-contamination and a sequencing artifact. In a later analysis, a clonal expansion index was calculated for each public chain from normalized within-repertoire ranks of inferred template counts. Generation probabilities in a later analysis came from a VDJ recombination model fitted to out-of-frame rearrangements, and those results were checked against IGoR. A later analysis scored TCR-TCR, TCR-HLA and TCR-CMV co-occurrence with hypergeometric tests, applying a repertoire-size bias correction to TCR pairs. In a later analysis, false discovery rates were estimated by permuting HLA or CMV assignments 20 times. In a later analysis, co-occurring TCRs were grouped using DBSCAN, and TCRdist sequence similarity was added for clustering within HLA-allele-positive subsets. Repertoires with fewer than 30,000 or more than 120,000 public chains, plus five repertoires with anomalous nucleotide sharing, were excluded from co-occurrence clustering. This immuneACCESS table, as held by TCRdb, lists in-frame sequences with V and J called but not all clones. Of the missing ones, under half trace to an unresolved V gene in checked studies; the others have no known cause. V and J calls and clone size come straight from that table; D and trimming were deduced from the DNA. This sample has roughly 230,000 clones in its table, and around nine tenths of those were observed once. The ten largest make up about 1.7% of the sample.

CDR1 SGHTA and CDR2 FQGNSA are derived from the germline V gene. The CDR3 runs 14 amino acids, cysteine and phenylalanine included. The retained sequence is limited to the CDR3, 42 bases, with the frame set at the first base. Trimming costs V 5 bases and J 0 bases, and their ends lie 11 bases apart. The rearrangement combines TRBV7-2 with TRBJ2-7, with the D gene not clear enough to name. This TCR was sampled from a girl aged 2 to 10 in good health and CMV-seronegative. Material for sequencing was PBMCs. The DNA reads TGTGCCAGCAGCCTCGCACAGAACTCCTACGAGCAGTACTTC. Its protein reads: CASSLAQNSYEQYF.